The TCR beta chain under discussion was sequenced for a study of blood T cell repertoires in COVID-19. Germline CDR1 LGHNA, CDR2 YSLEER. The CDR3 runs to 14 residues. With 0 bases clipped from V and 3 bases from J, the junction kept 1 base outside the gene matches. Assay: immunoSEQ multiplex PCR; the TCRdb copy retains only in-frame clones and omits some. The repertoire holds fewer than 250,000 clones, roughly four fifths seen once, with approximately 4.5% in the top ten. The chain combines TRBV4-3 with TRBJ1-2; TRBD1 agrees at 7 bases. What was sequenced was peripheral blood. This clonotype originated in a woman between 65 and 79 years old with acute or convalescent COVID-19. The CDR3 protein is CASSQDTGDYGYTF. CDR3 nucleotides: TGCGCCAGCAGCCAAGATACAGGGGACTATGGCTACACCTTC.